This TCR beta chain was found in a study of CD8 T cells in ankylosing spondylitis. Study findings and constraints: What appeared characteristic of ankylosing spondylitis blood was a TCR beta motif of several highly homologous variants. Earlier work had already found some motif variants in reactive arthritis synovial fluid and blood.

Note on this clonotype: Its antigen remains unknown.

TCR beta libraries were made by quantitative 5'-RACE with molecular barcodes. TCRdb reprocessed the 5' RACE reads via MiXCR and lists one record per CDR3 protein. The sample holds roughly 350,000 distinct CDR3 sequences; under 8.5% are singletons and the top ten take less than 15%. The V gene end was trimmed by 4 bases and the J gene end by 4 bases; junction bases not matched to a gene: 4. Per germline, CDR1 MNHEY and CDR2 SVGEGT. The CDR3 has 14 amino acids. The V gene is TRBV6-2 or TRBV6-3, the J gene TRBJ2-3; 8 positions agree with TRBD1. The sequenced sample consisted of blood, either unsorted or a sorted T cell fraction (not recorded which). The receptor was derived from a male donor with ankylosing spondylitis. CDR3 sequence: CASSSDRVPDTQYF. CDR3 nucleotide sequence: TGTGCCAGCAGTTCGGACAGGGTCCCAGATACGCAGTATTTT.